This TCR beta chain derives from a study of response to subunit inactivated influenza vaccine. TCRdb re-derived calls from the RT-PCR reads in MiXCR, one entry per CDR3 protein. This sample carries fewer than 800,000 distinct CDR3 sequences, about a sixth of them seen once, and the ten largest clones take around 10%. The CDR3 loop spans 16 amino acids. With V trimmed by 5 bases and J by 4 bases, 9 bases remained unmatched. The germline V gene encodes CDR1 SGHDT and CDR2 YYEEEE. The chain is built from TRBV5-6 and TRBJ2-4; 10 nucleotides line up with TRBD1. The starting material was PBMCs from blood, obtained about 12 days after vaccination. The receptor was derived from a man in his fifties who received an inactivated influenza vaccine. The CDR3 DNA follows: TGTGCCAGCAGTCTATGGGACAGGGGTTATAAAAACATTCAGTACTTC. Translation gives CASSLWDRGYKNIQYF.